This TCR beta chain was recovered during a study of PD-1 blockade in classical Hodgkin lymphoma. Study results and limitations: In newly diagnosed patients, baseline TCR diversity was reportedly below that of healthy donors.

On this clone: What it binds is unknown.

This CDR3 is 13 amino acids long. Between the trimmed V and J ends, which lost 8 bases and 0 bases, there was a span of 10 bases. Germline V gives CDR1 MNHNS, CDR2 SASEGT. Using immunoSEQ multiplex PCR, the repertoire was profiled, and TCRdb retains in-frame clones only, with some absent. The sample lists some 58,000 clones; around 94% were seen once. As for time point: cycle 4 day 1 (C4D1), after less than seven weeks of nivolumab. Each patient's relapse followed autologous stem cell transplantation, and brentuximab vedotin exposure varied. Best overall response was complete response, partial response or progressive disease in these relapsed/refractory classical Hodgkin lymphoma patients.

The sequence derives from a human donor with classical Hodgkin lymphoma. The chain couples TRBV6-1 to TRBJ1-1; no definite D call. The source was peripheral blood mononuclear cells (PBMCs), collected before the fourth cycle of nivolumab. For the CDR3, the DNA is TGTGCCAGCCGTAACATCCTGAACACTGAAGCTTTCTTT. It translates to CASRNILNTEAFF.